These 12 T cell receptor beta chains were all obtained from the same sample, sequenced in a study of blood T cell repertoires in COVID-19. Produced via immunoSEQ multiplex PCR; TCRdb's table is partial and in-frame only. This repertoire shows roughly 360,000 clones, about four fifths found once; its top ten account for 1.1%. Sequencing was performed on peripheral blood. These receptors all come from a human donor with acute or convalescent COVID-19. The donor label of this sample is uncertain.

CDR3 protein: CASTLAPGAAYEQYF. DNA for the CDR3: TGTGCCAGCACTCTCGCCCCAGGCGCTGCTTACGAGCAGTACTTC. This chain uses TRBV28 with TRBJ2-7; D is uncertain. The CDR3 covers 15 residues. The germline V gene encodes CDR1 MDHEN and CDR2 SYDVKM. V was shortened by 7 bases and J by 4 bases, with 20 bases between the two germline ends.

The chain recombines TRBV30 with TRBJ1-3; TRBD1 aligns across 11 bases. Per the germline V gene, CDR1 is GTSNPN and CDR2 is SVGIG (reference sequence). The CDR3 extends over 15 amino acids. The V and J ends lost 2 bases and 5 bases, in that order; junction bases with no gene match: 5. The CDR3 region has the DNA TGTGCCTGGAGTTTGGACAGGGGGCTAAGAAACACCATATATTTT. Encoded protein: CAWSLDRGLRNTIYF.

A few counts support this clone. CDR3 nucleotide sequence: TGTGCCATCAGTGATACCAGCGGGGCCTACGAGCAGTACTTC. It is translated as CAISDTSGAYEQYF. The gene calls are TRBV10-3 and TRBJ2-7, with 7 bases lining up with TRBD2. The CDR3 covers 14 residues. Germline lookup yields CDR1 ENHRY and CDR2 SYGVKD. Losses at the gene ends were 3 bases for V and 2 bases for J; bases not matched to a gene: 4.

The chain combines TRBV5-1 with TRBJ2-7, with a possible D match to TRBD2 (6 bases). CDR3 length: 12 amino acids. V lost 6 bases and J 2 bases, leaving 9 bases between the germline ends. Germline V gene lookup returns CDR1 SGHRS and CDR2 YFSETQ. The CDR3 spells CASKAGTYEQYF. In DNA, the CDR3 is TGCGCCAGCAAGGCGGGAACCTACGAGCAGTACTTC.

This chain connects TRBV6-5 to TRBJ1-1; TRBD1 is a possible D gene (5 bases). CDR3 length: 13 amino acids. The germline gives CDR1 MNHEY, CDR2 SVGAGI. V was cut by 7 bases and J by 1 base, with 10 bases left in between. The CDR3 is CASKGRANTEAFF. The CDR3 nucleotides read TGTGCCAGCAAGGGCAGGGCGAACACTGAAGCTTTCTTT.

V is TRBV3-1 (or the pseudogene TRBV3-2) and J is TRBJ2-3; no clear D gene. The length of the CDR3 is 11 residues. Trimming stripped 8 bases from V and 3 bases from J, with 6 bases between. In germline, CDR1 is LGHDT, CDR2 YNNKEL (reference sequence). The CDR3 nucleotides are TGTGCCAGCGAGTCGACAGATACGCAGTATTTT. Protein product: CASESTDTQYF.

This sequence joins TRBV28 and TRBJ2-7; tentatively, D is TRBD1 (5 bases). Germline-derived CDR1 and CDR2 are MDHEN and SYDVKM. This CDR3 spans 12 amino acids. V lost 3 bases to trimming and J lost 7 bases, with 10 bases between them. CDR3 sequence: CASSLGRVEQYF. The CDR3, as DNA: TGTGCCAGCAGTTTGGGCAGGGTGGAGCAGTACTTC.

V and J are TRBV7-6 and TRBJ2-5; 7 nucleotides agree with TRBD1. Germline lookup yields CDR1 SGHVS and CDR2 FNYEAQ. Trimming cost V 5 bases and J 4 bases; bases outside gene matches: 16. This CDR3 is 17 amino acids long. The DNA for the CDR3 is TGTGCCAGCAGCCCGAACCCTCCAACAGGGGTGAGAGAGACCCAGTACTTC. Translating it yields CASSPNPPTGVRETQYF.

This clone was detected a few times. V is TRBV2 and J is TRBJ2-1; TRBD2 agrees at 12 bases. There are 15 residues in the CDR3. Germline assignment: CDR1 SNHLY and CDR2 FYNNEI. Trimming took 6 bases from V and 7 from J; bases not matched to a gene: 7. In nucleotides, the CDR3 is TGTGCCAGCAGCAACCTAGCGGGAGGGGGTAATGAGCAGTTCTTC. It yields the protein CASSNLAGGGNEQFF.

This chain links TRBV19 with TRBJ2-5, with TRBD1 as a possible D gene (5 bases). The CDR3 totals 17 residues. The V end lost 2 bases, the J end lost 3 bases, and 19 bases lay between the germline ends. The germline gives CDR1 LNHDA, CDR2 SQIVND (reference sequence). The CDR3 region is CASSISLVPGIKETQYF. For the CDR3, the DNA is TGTGCCAGTAGTATAAGTCTAGTCCCAGGGATTAAAGAGACCCAGTACTTC.

This clone was counted between two and nine times. The CDR3 is CASSTGTALVHEQYF. The CDR3 DNA reads TGTGCCAGCAGCACCGGGACAGCTTTGGTCCACGAGCAGTACTTC. The chain has TRBV11-2 and TRBJ2-7; 7 bases align to TRBD1. V was pared by 5 bases and J by 5 bases, with 12 bases of the junction left unmatched. Germline V gene lookup returns CDR1 SGHAT and CDR2 FQNNGV. The CDR3 runs 15 residues.

J is TRBJ2-1 and V is TRBV5-4; TRBD2 matches 7 bases. Germline assignment: CDR1 SGHNT and CDR2 YYREEE (reference sequence). The CDR3 consists of 16 residues. Trimming cost V 4 bases and J 2 bases; bases outside gene matches: 9. The CDR3 protein is CASSRLADAPYNEQFF. As DNA, the CDR3 is TGTGCCAGCAGCCGACTAGCAGACGCTCCCTACAATGAGCAGTTCTTC.